The present T cell receptor (beta chain) was sequenced within a study of cytomegalovirus exposure and HLA in healthy donors. Study context: It was reported in a later analysis that the 100 to 150 validation repertoires used the same platform as the roughly 700 first-cohort repertoires.

Using immunoSEQ multiplex PCR, the repertoire was profiled, and TCRdb retains in-frame clones only, with some absent. Of fewer than 300,000 clones listed, around 89% are singletons. Study results and limitations: In vitro confirmation showed three CMV-associated chains to be CMV antigen specific. Rare TCR sequences dominated, though some public TCRs recurred in many donors. Among TCR beta chains, those listed as cytomegalovirus-associated numbered over 150.

This clone was recorded once. As yet, its antigen is unknown. The V end was cut by 3 bases, the J end by 6 bases, with 12 bases between. Germline CDR1 reads MGHRA; CDR2 reads YSYEKL. This CDR3 contains 13 residues. Sequencing input: PBMCs. This clonotype was obtained from a woman in her late teens or twenties in good health and CMV-seronegative. The chain recombines TRBV4-1 with TRBJ2-7, with D perhaps matching TRBD2 (6 bases). CDR3 sequence reads: CASSQEGPTEQYF. The CDR3 coding sequence is TGCGCCAGCAGCCAGGAGGGGCCGACCGAGCAGTACTTC.